Listed here are 21 T cell receptor beta chains from one sample, sequenced in a study of blood T cell repertoires in COVID-19. Assay: immunoSEQ multiplex PCR; the TCRdb copy retains only in-frame clones and omits some. The top ten clones hold under 4% of a sample with roughly 17,000 clones, approximately 89% of them seen once. Sequencing was done on a sample of peripheral blood. Receptor source: a human donor in a cohort sampled during active COVID-19.

The gene calls are TRBV2 and TRBJ2-3, with D unresolved. Trimming took off 7 bases at V and 0 bases at J, with 8 bases between the two ends. In germline, CDR1 is SNHLY, CDR2 FYNNEI. This CDR3 is 13 amino acids long. CDR3 in amino acids: CASMETSTDTQYF. Here the CDR3 DNA reads TGTGCCAGCATGGAGACTAGCACAGATACGCAGTATTTT.

This chain links TRBV28 with TRBJ2-3, with 11 bases lining up with TRBD2. The CDR3 is 16 amino acids. The germline CDR1 and CDR2 sequences are MDHEN and SYDVKM. The J segment lost 7 bases and the V segment lost 6 bases, leaving 12 bases of the junction unmatched. CDR3 nucleotides: TGTGCCAGCAGCCCTCTACTAGCGGGAGTGGGAAATACGCAGTATTTT. It translates to CASSPLLAGVGNTQYF.

The chain joins TRBV6-5 to TRBJ2-2; D is perhaps TRBD2 (6 bases). V lost 6 bases, J lost 2 bases, and 10 bases lay in between. Germline-derived CDR1 and CDR2 are MNHEY and SVGAGI. CDR3 length: 14 amino acids. The CDR3 sequence is CASRREANTGELFF. The CDR3 DNA reads as TGTGCCAGCAGGAGGGAGGCTAACACCGGGGAGCTGTTTTTT.

The table lists this clone with a few counts. The chain is built from TRBV11-2 and TRBJ1-6, with TRBD1 identical over 7 bases. Looked up from germline, CDR1 is SGHAT and CDR2 is FQNNGV. The CDR3 totals 15 residues. The ends lost 5 bases at V and 5 bases at J; junction bases unmatched: 6. CDR3 amino acids: CASSLDRTDNSPLHF. CDR3 nucleotide sequence: TGTGCCAGCAGCCTGGACAGGACGGATAATTCACCCCTCCACTTT. Full variable domain (outside the CDR3, taken from reference TRBV11-2 and TRBJ1-6): EAGVAQSPRYKIIEKRQSVAFWCNPISGHATLYWYQQILGQGPKLLIQFQNNGVVDDSQLPKDRFSAERLKGVDSTLKIQPAKLEDSAVYLCASSLDRTDNSPLHFGNGTRLTVT.

The chain links TRBV18 to TRBJ1-4; weak D call: TRBD1 (5 bases). The CDR3 extends over 15 amino acids. V lost 3 bases, J lost 3 bases, and 11 bases lay in between. Germline V gene lookup returns CDR1 KGHSH and CDR2 LQKENI. The CDR3 coding sequence is TGTGCCAGCTCACCGGGGCGGGGCGCTAATGAAAAACTGTTTTTT. The encoded protein is CASSPGRGANEKLFF.

The chain uses TRBV19 and TRBJ2-1; D may be TRBD2 (6 bases). CDR3 length: 17 residues. Germline CDR1 LNHDA, CDR2 SQIVND (reference sequence). Trimming left V 5 bases short and J 7 bases short, with 24 bases between. DNA for the CDR3: TGTGCCAGTAGTTCCGATAGCGGAGGAGGAAGGAAGAATGAGCAGTTCTTC. Protein sequence: CASSSDSGGGRKNEQFF.

The chain has TRBV11-2 and TRBJ1-2; 8 bases line up with TRBD1. The germline V gene encodes CDR1 SGHAT and CDR2 FQNNGV. V lost 5 bases and J lost 3; bases outside the gene matches: 5. This CDR3 is 14 amino acids long. CDR3 sequence: CASSPDRDHYGYTF. The CDR3 DNA follows: TGTGCCAGCAGCCCGGACAGGGACCACTATGGCTACACCTTC.

The CDR3 DNA sequence: TGTGCCAGCAGCTTAACAGCGGGTACAGACTACGAGCAGTACTTC. Translated: CASSLTAGTDYEQYF. This chain joins TRBV11-1 and TRBJ2-7; a possible D gene is TRBD2 (6 bases). Trimming took off 2 bases at V and 3 bases at J, with 14 bases between the two ends. Germline V gives CDR1 SGHAT, CDR2 FQDESV (reference sequence). The CDR3 covers 15 residues.

The chain couples TRBV21-1 to TRBJ2-1; the D segment call TRBD2 is taken from the table without a DNA check. TRBV21-1 is a documented pseudogene. This CDR3 region has 20 residues. The CDR3 region has the DNA TGTGCCAGCAGCACCATTCTAGCGGGAGGGGCCTTCAGCTCCTACAATGAGCAGTTCTTC. This translates into CASSTILAGGAFSSYNEQFF.

This clone was seen a single time. The chain recombines TRBV24-1 with TRBJ2-1; TRBD2 matches at 9 bases. This CDR3 has 16 residues. CDR1 KGHDR and CDR2 SFDVKD come from the germline V gene. V trimming: 1 base; J trimming: 9 bases; junction bases outside the gene matches: 9. The CDR3 bases are TGTGCCACCAGTGATTTATGGCGGGGGGGACTCGGTGAGCAGTTCTTC. It encodes CATSDLWRGGLGEQFF.

The rearrangement joins TRBV5-1 to TRBJ2-3, with 11 bases fitting TRBD2. Germline lookup yields CDR1 SGHRS and CDR2 YFSETQ. The CDR3 runs to 16 residues. V lost 4 bases and J lost 4; bases outside the gene matches: 8. The CDR3 region has the DNA TGCGCCAGCAGCGCCAATAGCGGGAGGGCCGCAGATACGCAGTATTTT. This codes for CASSANSGRAADTQYF.

This clone came up a few times. This chain connects TRBV19 to TRBJ1-5; 9 nucleotides line up with TRBD1. This CDR3 is 15 amino acids long. The germline gives CDR1 LNHDA, CDR2 SQIVND (reference sequence). J gave up 4 bases and V 3 bases, and 4 bases lay outside the gene matches. CDR3 DNA: TGTGCCAGTAGTATGGTACAGGGGGCGAATCAGCCCCAGCATTTT. Its translation is CASSMVQGANQPQHF.

The chain employs TRBV6-5 and TRBJ2-1; no clear D. Germline V gives CDR1 MNHEY, CDR2 SVGAGI. This CDR3 spans 15 amino acids. Deletions cut 2 bases from V and 2 bases from J, with 10 bases between. CDR3 in amino acids: CASSYERPTYNEQFF. The DNA for the CDR3 is TGTGCCAGCAGTTACGAGCGCCCGACCTACAATGAGCAGTTCTTC.

Remarks on this clone: Other DNA sequences from this sample encode an identical CDR3 as well. The chain has TRBV2 and TRBJ1-4, with TRBD1 matching 12 bases. The CDR3 length is 15 residues. Trimming took 4 bases from V and 5 from J; bases not matched to a gene: 2. The V gene's germline CDR1 is SNHLY and CDR2 FYNNEI. CDR3 loop: CASSVGTGGNEKLFF. DNA of the CDR3: TGTGCCAGCAGTGTAGGGACAGGGGGCAATGAAAAACTGTTTTTT.

This chain uses TRBV2 with TRBJ2-5; weak D call: TRBD1 (6 bases). Germline values: CDR1 SNHLY, CDR2 FYNNEI. Trimming removed 5 bases at V and 4 bases at J, with 14 bases between. CDR3 length: 14 amino acids. CDR3 in DNA: TGTGCCAGCAGTAGCCGCTGGGGGCCAGAGACCCAGTACTTC. Its protein product is CASSSRWGPETQYF.

The chain couples TRBV27 to TRBJ2-7, with 10 positions matching TRBD2. The CDR3 covers 15 residues. V lost 5 bases to trimming and J lost 3 bases; unmatched junction nucleotides: 7. CDR1 is MNHEY and CDR2 is SMNVEV in the germline V gene (reference sequence). The CDR3 spells CASSGLLAGYYEQYF. CDR3 coding DNA: TGTGCCAGCAGTGGCCTACTAGCGGGATACTACGAGCAGTACTTC.

CDR3 coding DNA: TGTGCCAGCAGTTTGATTGAGCGGCTCTACGAGCAGTACTTC. Its protein is CASSLIERLYEQYF. The V and J genes are TRBV28 and TRBJ2-7; D might be TRBD2 (5 bases). CDR3 length equals 14 residues. Germline lookup yields CDR1 MDHEN and CDR2 SYDVKM. V lost 3 bases and J 3 bases, leaving 12 bases between the germline ends.

The gene calls are TRBV12-2 and TRBJ2-1; TRBD2 is the table's D call and was not checked against the DNA. TRBV12-2 counts as a pseudogene. The CDR3 is 11 amino acids. CDR3 sequence reads: CASRFLNEQFF. Here the CDR3 DNA reads TGTGCAAGTCGCTTCCTCAATGAGCAGTTCTTC.

A few counts support this clone. The chain links TRBV10-2 to TRBJ1-1, with D tentatively TRBD1 (5 bases). The CDR3 covers 16 residues. V dropped 7 bases and J dropped 0 bases, with 18 bases sitting between them. Germline V CDR1 and CDR2: WSHSY, SAAADI. The CDR3 reads CASNSLRGGMNTEAFF. DNA for the CDR3: TGCGCCAGCAATTCGCTACGCGGGGGGATGAACACTGAAGCTTTCTTT.

The chain couples TRBV25-1 to TRBJ2-5, with D possibly being TRBD2 (6 bases). CDR3 length equals 17 residues. V was clipped by 2 bases and J by 1 base, with 17 bases between them. Germline CDR1 and CDR2: MGHDK and SYGVNS. For the CDR3, the DNA is TGTGCCAGCAGTGAAGGGATTAGCGGATCATTCCAAGAGACCCAGTACTTC. Its translation: CASSEGISGSFQETQYF.

The chain links TRBV6-6 to TRBJ2-7; 12 bases agree with TRBD2. V was pared by 6 bases and J by 0 bases, with 3 bases of the junction left unmatched. Germline V CDR1 and CDR2: MNHNY, SVGAGI (reference sequence). The CDR3 contains 15 residues. CDR3 in amino acids: CASRETSGSSYEQYF. The DNA for the CDR3 is TGTGCCAGCAGAGAGACTAGCGGGAGCTCCTACGAGCAGTACTTC.